A single sample is the source of the 18 T cell receptor beta chains below, sequenced in a study of cytomegalovirus exposure and HLA in healthy donors. The study ran its PCR with 60 Vbeta and 13 Jbeta primers. Produced via immunoSEQ multiplex PCR; TCRdb's table is partial and in-frame only. The sample includes tens of thousands of clones, 80% of them seen just once. The sequencing input was PBMCs. The receptor set was obtained from a man in his thirties or forties in good health and CMV-seropositive.

The gene calls are TRBV19 and TRBJ2-1; D possibly corresponds to TRBD1 (6 bases). CDR3 size: 19 residues. The V gene lost 1 base and the J gene lost 0 bases, with 19 bases spanning the gap. The germline gives CDR1 LNHDA, CDR2 SQIVND (reference sequence). The CDR3 spells CASSIGGHTTISSYNEQFF. CDR3 coding DNA: TGTGCCAGTAGTATAGGGGGACACACGACAATAAGCTCCTACAATGAGCAGTTCTTC. Full variable domain (remainder filled in from reference TRBV19 and TRBJ2-1): DGGITQSPKYLFRKEGQNVTLSCEQNLNHDAMYWYRQDPGQGLRLIYYSQIVNDFQKGDIAEGYSVSREKKESFPLTVTSAQKNPTAFYLCASSIGGHTTISSYNEQFFGPGTRLTVL.

V gene TRBV28 combines with J gene TRBJ2-1, with TRBD2 matching over 7 bases. The CDR3 extends over 16 amino acids. The germline V gene has CDR1 MDHEN and CDR2 SYDVKM. Germline trimming cut 6 bases from V and 1 base from J; bases unmatched to any gene: 9. DNA for the CDR3: TGTGCCAGCAGCCTTAATCCTAGCGGTTCCTACAATGAGCAGTTCTTC. It is translated as CASSLNPSGSYNEQFF. Filled out from reference TRBV28 and TRBJ2-1, the complete variable domain reads DVKVTQSSRYLVKRTGEKVFLECVQDMDHENMFWYRQDPGLGLRLIYFSYDVKMKEKGDIPEGYSVSREKKERFSLILESASTNQTSMYLCASSLNPSGSYNEQFFGPGTRLTVL.

The V gene is TRBV7-9, the J gene TRBJ1-2; 11 positions match TRBD1. CDR3 length equals 15 residues. From germline, CDR1 is SEHNR and CDR2 FQNEAQ (reference sequence). V lost 1 base and J lost 4; bases outside the gene matches: 2. CDR3 amino acids: CASSLEDRGLYGYTF. In DNA form, the CDR3 reads TGTGCCAGCAGCTTAGAGGACAGGGGGCTCTATGGCTACACCTTC.

V usage is TRBV4-1 and J usage is TRBJ2-5; D is unclear. Matching the DNA end better, TRBJ2-7 makes the J call doubtful. Looked up from germline, CDR1 is MGHRA and CDR2 is YSYEKL. This CDR3 is 15 amino acids long. DNA for the CDR3: TGCGCCAGCAGCCAAGATTCGCTAGGCCTCTACGAGCAGTACTTC. This gives the protein CASSQDSLGLYEQYF.

The chain uses TRBV29-1 and TRBJ2-7; tentatively, D is TRBD1 (5 bases). The V gene lost 3 bases and the J gene lost 3 bases, with 12 bases spanning the gap. CDR3 length equals 13 residues. Germline CDR1 reads SQVTM; CDR2 reads ANQGSEA. The CDR3 DNA reads TGCAGCGTTGAGTCATCAGGGAACTACGAGCAGTACTTC. Translated, it gives CSVESSGNYEQYF.

This clone showed up just once. The chain is built from TRBV7-3 and TRBJ2-7, with no clear D. In germline, CDR1 is SGHTA, CDR2 FQGTGA. V dropped 6 bases and J dropped 3 bases, with 9 bases sitting between them. CDR3 size: 12 residues. Here the CDR3 DNA reads TGTGCCAGCAGGGAACCAGGCTACGAGCAGTACTTC. Amino acid sequence: CASREPGYEQYF. Drawing the rest from reference TRBV7-3 and TRBJ2-7, the complete variable domain is GAGVSQTPSNKVTEKGKYVELRCDPISGHTALYWYRQSLGQGPEFLIYFQGTGAADDSGLPNDRFFAVRPEGSVSTLKIQRTERGDSAVYLCASREPGYEQYFGPGTRLTVT.

This clone showed up just once. This sequence joins TRBV4-2 and TRBJ2-3, with 7 bases matching TRBD2. Germline assignment: CDR1 LGHNA and CDR2 YNFKEQ. The CDR3 has 15 amino acids. V dropped 2 bases and J dropped 4; count of bases not matched to a gene: 6. CDR3: CASSQYSGAPDTQYF. The CDR3 nucleotides read TGTGCCAGCAGCCAATACAGCGGGGCACCAGATACGCAGTATTTT.

The chain joins TRBV21-1 to TRBJ2-1; TRBD1 is taken as the D call from the table, unchecked against the DNA. TRBV21-1 counts as a pseudogene. CDR3 length: 16 amino acids. Here the CDR3 reads CASSKAQPRGPREQFF. CDR3 in DNA: TGTGCCAGCAGCAAAGCCCAGCCAAGGGGGCCAAGGGAGCAGTTCTTC.

V gene TRBV7-8 combines with J gene TRBJ1-5; D call uncertain. Germline values: CDR1 SGHVS, CDR2 FQNEAQ. With 0 bases removed from V and 3 bases from J, the gap between germline ends came to 12 bases. The CDR3 consists of 16 residues. CDR3 residues: CASSLARAAVNQPQHF. The CDR3 nucleotides read TGTGCCAGCAGCTTAGCGAGGGCGGCCGTCAATCAGCCCCAGCATTTT.

The rearrangement uses TRBV11-3 and TRBJ1-5, with D tentatively TRBD1 (5 bases). Germline-derived CDR1 and CDR2 are SGHNT and YENEEA. Between the trimmed V and J ends, which lost 6 bases and 5 bases, there was a span of 29 bases. The CDR3 spans 19 residues. The CDR3 sequence is CASSFCLPGGTFNYQPQHF. Here the CDR3 DNA reads TGTGCCAGCAGTTTCTGTCTCCCTGGAGGGACGTTTAATTATCAGCCCCAGCATTTT.

The V gene is TRBV6-1, the J gene TRBJ2-5, with TRBD2 matching 14 bases. V lost 4 bases, J lost 4 bases, and 2 bases stayed unmatched. The CDR3 length is 15 residues. Germline V CDR1 and CDR2: MNHNS, SASEGT. CDR3 in DNA: TGTGCCAGCAGTGGACTAGCGGGGGGGCCAGAGACCCAGTACTTC. The encoded protein is CASSGLAGGPETQYF.

The chain couples TRBV11-3 to TRBJ2-1; 9 nucleotides line up with TRBD1. This CDR3 comprises 18 residues. Germline trimming cut 5 bases from V and 2 bases from J; bases unmatched to any gene: 13. The germline V gene has CDR1 SGHNT and CDR2 YENEEA. The CDR3 region has the DNA TGTGCCAGCAGCACATCCCTCTGGACAGGGGAGACCTACAATGAGCAGTTCTTC. Translating it yields CASSTSLWTGETYNEQFF.

J is TRBJ2-7 and V is TRBV20-1; D not resolved. Trimming took 1 base from V and 7 from J, leaving 8 bases between them. CDR1 and CDR2 (germline): DFQATT, SNEGSKA (reference sequence). The CDR3 runs 11 residues. Here the CDR3 DNA reads TGCAGTGCTAGAGTGGCAAGAGAGCAGTACTTC. This gives the protein CSARVAREQYF.

The chain combines TRBV13 with TRBJ2-5; D unresolved. This CDR3 region has 13 residues. Trimming cost V 2 bases and J 5 bases, with 9 bases left between them. Germline assignment: CDR1 PRHDT and CDR2 FYEKMQ (reference sequence). CDR3: CASSLRESETQYF. DNA of the CDR3: TGTGCCAGCAGCTTACGAGAATCGGAGACCCAGTACTTC.

The CDR3 region has the DNA TGTGCCAGCAGCTCGGGGACGGGGGGTGACTATGGCTACACCTTC. Translation: CASSSGTGGDYGYTF. The V call is TRBV9, the J call TRBJ1-2; the D gene is possibly TRBD1 (5 bases). The V gene's germline CDR1 is SGDLS and CDR2 YYNGEE. V lost 4 bases and J 3 bases, leaving 16 bases between the germline ends. This CDR3 region has 15 residues.

This clone has only one observation. This chain connects TRBV9 to TRBJ2-2; 7 bases line up with TRBD2. The J segment lost 1 base and the V segment lost 3 bases, leaving 3 bases of the junction unmatched. The CDR3 is made up of 15 amino acids. Germline CDR1 SGDLS, CDR2 YYNGEE. The CDR3 nucleotides read TGTGCCAGCAGCGCCGGGACTAAGAACACCGGGGAGCTGTTTTTT. Its protein product is CASSAGTKNTGELFF. Combining the CDR3 with reference TRBV9 and TRBJ2-2 gives the whole variable domain DSGVTQTPKHLITATGQRVTLRCSPRSGDLSVYWYQQSLDQGLQFLIQYYNGEERAKGNILERFSAQQFPDLHSELNLSSLELGDSALYFCASSAGTKNTGELFFGEGSRLTVL.

The DNA for the CDR3 is TGTGCCAGCAGCCTCACAGGTCCCGCAGGAAAACTGTTTTTT. It codes for CASSLTGPAGKLFF. The genes are TRBV6-5 and TRBJ1-4; a possible D gene is TRBD1 (5 bases). Germline V gene lookup returns CDR1 MNHEY and CDR2 SVGAGI. The V end lost 6 bases, the J end lost 10 bases, and 18 bases lay between the germline ends. This CDR3 has 14 residues.

This clone was picked up a small number of times. The V call is TRBV6-6, the J call TRBJ1-3, with a tentative D call TRBD1 (6 bases). Germline lookup yields CDR1 MNHNY and CDR2 SVGAGI (reference sequence). V was clipped by 7 bases and J by 5 bases, with 12 bases between them. CDR3 length equals 13 residues. For the CDR3, the DNA is TGTGCCAGCACACAGGGTAGCAGAAACACCATATATTTT. Translation gives CASTQGSRNTIYF.